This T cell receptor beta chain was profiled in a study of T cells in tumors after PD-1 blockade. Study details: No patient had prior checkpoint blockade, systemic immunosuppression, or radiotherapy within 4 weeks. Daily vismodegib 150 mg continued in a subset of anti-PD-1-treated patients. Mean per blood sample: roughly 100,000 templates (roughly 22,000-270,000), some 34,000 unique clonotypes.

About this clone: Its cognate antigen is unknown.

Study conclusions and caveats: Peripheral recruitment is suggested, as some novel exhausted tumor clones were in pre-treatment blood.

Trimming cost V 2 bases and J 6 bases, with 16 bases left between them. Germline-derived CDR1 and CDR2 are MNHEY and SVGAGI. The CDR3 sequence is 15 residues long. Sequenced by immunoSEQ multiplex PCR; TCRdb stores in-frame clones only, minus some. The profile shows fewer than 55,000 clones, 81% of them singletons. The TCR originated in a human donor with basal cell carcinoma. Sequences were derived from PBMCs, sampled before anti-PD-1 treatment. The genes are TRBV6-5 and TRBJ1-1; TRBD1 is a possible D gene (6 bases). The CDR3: CASSYGPRGRAEAFF. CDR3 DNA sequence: TGTGCCAGCAGTTACGGCCCTAGGGGGAGGGCTGAAGCTTTCTTT.